The 19 T cell receptor beta chains below come from one sample, sequenced in a study of T cell clonotyping in hematopoietic cell transplantation. Method: immunoSEQ multiplex PCR; TCRdb's copy keeps in-frame clones and lacks some. The sample has approximately 10,000 clones, roughly 89% seen once. Sequencing used peripheral blood mononuclear cells. The receptors derive from a human donor who either received an allogeneic hematopoietic cell transplant for a myeloid malignancy or was a related donor (not recorded which). Some clones in this sample may be carry-over from other donors' samples.

This chain connects TRBV27 to TRBJ1-4; 8 bases agree with TRBD1. CDR1 is MNHEY, CDR2 SMNVEV, per germline (reference sequence). Germline trimming cut 4 bases from V and 8 bases from J; bases unmatched to any gene: 15. This CDR3 has 17 residues. The CDR3 DNA reads as TGTGCCAGCAGTTCGGACAGGGTGGTGATTTCTCGGGAAAAACTGTTTTTT. Its protein product is CASSSDRVVISREKLFF.

The rearrangement links TRBV5-6 to TRBJ2-5; 8 nucleotides match TRBD1. With V trimmed by 4 bases and J by 5 bases, 10 bases remained unmatched. CDR1 and CDR2 from the germline V gene are SGHDT and YYEEEE. The CDR3 has 15 residues. For the CDR3, the DNA is TGTGCCAGCAGCCGGCCTCAGGGGGCAGGGGAGACCCAGTACTTC. Protein sequence: CASSRPQGAGETQYF.

The J gene is TRBJ2-7, the V gene TRBV30; 10 nucleotides agree with TRBD2. Germline V lookup: CDR1 GTSNPN, CDR2 SVGIG (reference sequence). There are 16 residues in the CDR3. V shed 3 bases and J 3 bases; nucleotides not matched to a gene: 11. The CDR3 spells CAWSEFVAGGHYEQYF. CDR3 DNA: TGTGCCTGGAGCGAGTTTGTAGCGGGGGGTCACTACGAGCAGTACTTC.

The CDR3 DNA sequence: TGTGCCAGCAGTGACCACCGGGTGGGGGGTGAGACCCAGTACTTC. It codes for CASSDHRVGGETQYF. This chain uses TRBV25-1 with TRBJ2-5, with D possibly TRBD2 on 6 matching bases. CDR1 is MGHDK, CDR2 SYGVNS, per germline. The CDR3 is made up of 15 amino acids. Trimming shortened V by 3 bases and J by 5 bases, and 16 bases separated the two germline ends.

The chain uses TRBV9 and TRBJ2-1, with 9 bases lining up with TRBD2. The CDR3 contains 17 residues. The V segment lost 6 bases and the J segment 7 bases; nucleotides outside the gene matches: 17. CDR1 and CDR2 from the germline V gene are SGDLS and YYNGEE. CDR3 region: CASTPRGGGGHGNEQFF. The CDR3 DNA follows: TGTGCCAGCACCCCCAGGGGCGGGGGGGGACATGGTAATGAGCAGTTCTTC. Full variable domain (missing parts from reference TRBV9 and TRBJ2-1): DSGVTQTPKHLITATGQRVTLRCSPRSGDLSVYWYQQSLDQGLQFLIQYYNGEERAKGNILERFSAQQFPDLHSELNLSSLELGDSALYFCASTPRGGGGHGNEQFFGPGTRLTVL.

V is TRBV19 and J is TRBJ1-5; the D is unclear. Trimming took 3 bases from V and 5 from J, leaving 8 bases between them. The CDR3 has 13 residues. Germline-derived CDR1 and CDR2 are LNHDA and SQIVND (reference sequence). This CDR3 is CASSILLYQPQHF. The CDR3 DNA follows: TGTGCCAGTAGTATCCTCCTATATCAGCCCCAGCATTTT.

J is TRBJ1-2 and V is TRBV6-5; D uncertain. Germline CDR1 is MNHEY and CDR2 is SVGAGI. The CDR3 length is 14 residues. The V gene lost 7 bases and the J gene lost 4 bases, with 16 bases spanning the gap. The CDR3 DNA sequence: TGTGCCAGCAAACGAAGCGTGGGTCCCTATGGCTACACCTTC. This translates into CASKRSVGPYGYTF.

The chain is built from TRBV7-9 and TRBJ1-4, with D uncertain. Germline CDR1 and CDR2: SEHNR and FQNEAQ (reference sequence). V lost 1 base, J lost 7 bases, and 13 bases lay in between. The CDR3 loop spans 15 amino acids. CDR3 region: CASSLVVARTEKLFF. CDR3 DNA: TGTGCCAGCAGCTTAGTGGTCGCTCGGACTGAAAAACTGTTTTTT.

The rearrangement uses TRBV2 and TRBJ2-2, with D hard to call. CDR3 size: 13 residues. The V and J ends lost 2 bases and 7 bases respectively, with 8 bases between them. Germline V gene sequence: CDR1 SNHLY, CDR2 FYNNEI. The CDR3 DNA follows: TGTGCCAGCAGTGAAAAGAGGAACGGGGAGCTGTTTTTT. It encodes CASSEKRNGELFF.

The chain recombines TRBV19 with TRBJ2-7, with 9 bases matching TRBD1. The germline V gene has CDR1 LNHDA and CDR2 SQIVND (reference sequence). The CDR3 has 13 residues. V lost 6 bases and J lost 4; bases outside the gene matches: 4. As DNA, the CDR3 is TGTGCCAGTAGGGCCGGGACAGGGTACGAGCAGTACTTC. It codes for CASRAGTGYEQYF.

The V call is TRBV4-3, the J call TRBJ1-1; D call uncertain. Trimming stripped 2 bases from V and 1 base from J, with 11 bases between. Germline V gives CDR1 LGHNA, CDR2 YSLEER. This CDR3 is 15 amino acids long. The CDR3 nucleotides are TGCGCCAGCAGCCAATCGAGACCCTCGAACACTGAAGCTTTCTTT. Its translation is CASSQSRPSNTEAFF.

This chain links TRBV6-6 with TRBJ2-7; 8 bases are a match to TRBD2. The junction had 7 bases not matched to a gene; V was cut back by 6 bases and J by 3 bases. Germline CDR1 MNHNY, CDR2 SVGAGI (reference sequence). CDR3 length: 14 residues. This CDR3 is CASSAGTRGYEQYF. The CDR3 coding sequence is TGTGCCAGCAGCGCCGGGACTAGAGGCTACGAGCAGTACTTC.

The V and J genes are TRBV6-6 and TRBJ1-3; no definite D call. V was shortened by 0 bases and J by 4 bases, with 13 bases between the two germline ends. This CDR3 region has 16 residues. Germline values: CDR1 MNHNY, CDR2 SVGAGI (reference sequence). The CDR3 DNA is TGTGCCAGCAGTTACTCAGGGAGAACCCAAGGAAACACCATATATTTT. Residues: CASSYSGRTQGNTIYF.

The V gene is TRBV30, the J gene TRBJ2-1; unclear D gene. The CDR3 has 12 amino acids. The germline V gene has CDR1 GTSNPN and CDR2 SVGIG (reference sequence). The V gene lost 5 bases and the J gene lost 5 bases, with 10 bases spanning the gap. Here the CDR3 reads CAWARLHNEQFF. The CDR3 bases are TGTGCCTGGGCTAGGCTCCACAATGAGCAGTTCTTC.

DNA of the CDR3: TGTGCCAGCAGCTTCCCCGCAGGCTCGAACACTGAAGCTTTCTTT. Encoded protein: CASSFPAGSNTEAFF. The chain has TRBV6-6 and TRBJ1-1; D is uncertain. The CDR3 totals 15 residues. From germline, CDR1 is MNHNY and CDR2 SVGAGI (reference sequence). The germline V and J ends were trimmed by 6 bases and 1 base, with 15 bases remaining between them.

Only one count was recorded for this clone. The J gene is TRBJ2-2, the V gene TRBV10-3; D may match TRBD1 or TRBD2 (5 bases each). Deletions cut 6 bases from V and 4 bases from J, with 6 bases between. The CDR3 has 12 residues. Germline V gene sequence: CDR1 ENHRY, CDR2 SYGVKD. The DNA of the CDR3 is TGTGCCATCAGGGGGGTCACCGGGGAGCTGTTTTTT. Amino acid sequence: CAIRGVTGELFF.

Written as DNA, the CDR3 is TGTGCCTGGAGTGGTCAGGCAAATCAGCCCCAGCATTTT. As protein: CAWSGQANQPQHF. The rearrangement uses TRBV30 and TRBJ1-5, with D unclear. CDR1 GTSNPN and CDR2 SVGIG come from the germline V gene (reference sequence). V was shortened by 1 base and J by 4 bases, with 8 bases between the two germline ends. The CDR3 loop spans 13 amino acids.

The V and J genes are TRBV27 and TRBJ2-1; 7 positions match TRBD1. Trimming took 3 bases from V and 7 from J; bases not matched to a gene: 3. Germline loops: CDR1 MNHEY, CDR2 SMNVEV (reference sequence). This CDR3 contains 13 residues. The CDR3 loop reads CASSFLQGNEQFF. Here the CDR3 DNA reads TGTGCCAGCAGTTTCCTACAGGGGAATGAGCAGTTCTTC.

This chain connects TRBV4-1 to TRBJ1-1; a weak D match, TRBD1 (6 bases). V shed 3 bases and J shed 1 base, with 12 bases lying between them. The germline V gene encodes CDR1 MGHRA and CDR2 YSYEKL. The CDR3 length is 15 residues. CDR3 DNA: TGCGCCAGCAGCCACGATGGGACATCGAACACTGAAGCTTTCTTT. It translates to CASSHDGTSNTEAFF.